This entry describes one T cell receptor beta chain. The sample is drawn from a study of blood T cell repertoires in COVID-19. The germline V gene encodes CDR1 SGHDT and CDR2 YYEEEE. Trimming cost V 6 bases and J 0 bases, with 20 bases left between them. The CDR3 is 17 residues long. Sequencing used immunoSEQ multiplex PCR; TCRdb keeps in-frame clones, though not all of them. The sample shows 140,000 to 150,000 clones, 88% of them seen only once. The source is a woman in her 30s with acute COVID-19. The specimen sequenced was PBMCs or T cells enriched from blood (not recorded which). The V gene is TRBV5-6, the J gene TRBJ2-3; a possible D gene is TRBD1 (7 bases). The CDR3: CASTLWRDSPSTDTQYF. For the CDR3, the DNA is TGTGCCAGCACCTTATGGAGGGACAGCCCTAGCACAGATACGCAGTATTTT.